Following are 3 T cell receptor beta chains from one sample sequenced in a study of PD-1 blockade in classical Hodgkin lymphoma. This sample's time point: cycle 4 day 1 (C4D1), after 6 weeks of nivolumab. There was relapse after autologous stem cell transplantation in every patient, and there was variation in brentuximab vedotin exposure. Only in-frame clones appear in the TCRdb table, and some are missing; sequencing was by immunoSEQ multiplex PCR. The table has 20,000 to 25,000 clones, roughly 86% seen once; the top ten hold 22%. The sequenced sample was peripheral blood mononuclear cells (PBMCs), obtained before the fourth cycle of nivolumab. The receptors stem from a human donor with classical Hodgkin lymphoma.

The CDR3 region has the DNA TGTGCCAGCAGCTTCGGACTCGGAGGCAATCAGCCCCAGCATTTT. The encoded protein is CASSFGLGGNQPQHF. The chain has TRBV27 and TRBJ1-5; D not resolved. The CDR3 covers 15 residues. CDR1 is MNHEY and CDR2 is SMNVEV in the germline V gene (reference sequence). V was trimmed by 6 bases and J by 2 bases, leaving 14 bases between them.

The chain uses TRBV2 and TRBJ2-7, with D hard to call. The V end lost 10 bases, the J end lost 13 bases, and 11 bases lay between the germline ends. The CDR3 is 8 amino acids. Germline CDR1 is SNHLY and CDR2 is FYNNEI. The CDR3 spells CATSQRYF. CDR3 coding DNA: TGTGCCACCTCCCAACGTTACTTC. Full variable domain (rest looked up from reference TRBV2 and TRBJ2-7): EPEVTQTPSHQVTQMGQEVILRCVPISNHLYFYWYRQILGQKVEFLVSFYNNEISEKSEIFDDQFSVERPDGSNFTLKIRSTKLEDSAMYFCATSQRYFGPGTRLTVT.

The rearrangement links TRBV9 to TRBJ2-7; 10 bases map to TRBD1. Germline V gives CDR1 SGDLS, CDR2 YYNGEE. This CDR3 region has 18 residues. Trimming removed 1 base from V and 2 bases from J; junction bases left unmatched: 12. The CDR3 bases are TGTGCCAGCAGCGTAAGCTCCTTGGGGGGACAGGGGACCTACGAGCAGTACTTC. Translating it yields CASSVSSLGGQGTYEQYF.